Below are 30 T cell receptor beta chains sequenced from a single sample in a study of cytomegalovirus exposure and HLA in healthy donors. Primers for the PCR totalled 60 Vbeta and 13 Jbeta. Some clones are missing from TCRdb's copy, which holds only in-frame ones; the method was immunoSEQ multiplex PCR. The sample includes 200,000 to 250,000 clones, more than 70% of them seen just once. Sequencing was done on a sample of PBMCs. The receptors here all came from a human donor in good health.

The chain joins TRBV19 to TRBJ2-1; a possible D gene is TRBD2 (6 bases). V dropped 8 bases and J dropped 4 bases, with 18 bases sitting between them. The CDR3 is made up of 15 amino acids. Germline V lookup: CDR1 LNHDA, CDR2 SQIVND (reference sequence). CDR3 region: CASVSVAGPYNEQFF. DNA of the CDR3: TGTGCCAGTGTCTCCGTGGCGGGACCTTACAATGAGCAGTTCTTC.

CDR3 sequence: CATENSRGRTEAFF. The CDR3 DNA reads as TGTGCCACCGAAAACTCCAGGGGGCGAACTGAAGCTTTCTTT. The chain combines TRBV28 with TRBJ1-1, with 8 bases fitting TRBD1. Germline lookup yields CDR1 MDHEN and CDR2 SYDVKM. The CDR3 contains 14 residues. Trimming at V came to 10 bases and at J to 5 bases, leaving 12 bases not matched to a gene.

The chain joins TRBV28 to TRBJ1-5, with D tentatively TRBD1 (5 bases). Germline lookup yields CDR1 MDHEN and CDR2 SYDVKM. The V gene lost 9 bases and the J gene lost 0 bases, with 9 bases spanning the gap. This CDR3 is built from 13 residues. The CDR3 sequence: CASQGYSNQPQHF. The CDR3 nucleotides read TGTGCCAGTCAGGGATATAGCAATCAGCCCCAGCATTTT.

The CDR3 region has the DNA TGTGCCAGCAGTCCCCAACGACAGGGCAATGAGCAGTTCTTC. Its translation: CASSPQRQGNEQFF. J is TRBJ2-1 and V is TRBV7-8; 7 bases are shared with TRBD1. Per germline, CDR1 SGHVS and CDR2 FQNEAQ. V shed 6 bases and J 6 bases; nucleotides not matched to a gene: 8. This CDR3 is built from 14 residues. The full variable domain, completed using reference TRBV7-8 and TRBJ2-1, is GAGVSQSPRYKVAKRGQDVALRCDPISGHVSLFWYQQALGQGPEFLTYFQNEAQLDKSGLPSDRFFAERPEGSVSTLKIQRTQQEDSAVYLCASSPQRQGNEQFFGPGTRLTVL.

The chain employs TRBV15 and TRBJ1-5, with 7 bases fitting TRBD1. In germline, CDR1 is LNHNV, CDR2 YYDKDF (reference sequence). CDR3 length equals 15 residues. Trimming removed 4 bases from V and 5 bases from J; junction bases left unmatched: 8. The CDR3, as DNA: TGTGCCACCAGCACGCCGGACAGGTCCGATCAGCCCCAGCATTTT. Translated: CATSTPDRSDQPQHF. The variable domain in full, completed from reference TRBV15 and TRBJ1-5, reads DAMVIQNPRYQVTQFGKPVTLSCSQTLNHNVMYWYQQKSSQAPKLLFHYYDKDFNNEADTPDNFQSRRPNTSFCFLDIRSPGLGDTAMYLCATSTPDRSDQPQHFGDGTRLSIL.

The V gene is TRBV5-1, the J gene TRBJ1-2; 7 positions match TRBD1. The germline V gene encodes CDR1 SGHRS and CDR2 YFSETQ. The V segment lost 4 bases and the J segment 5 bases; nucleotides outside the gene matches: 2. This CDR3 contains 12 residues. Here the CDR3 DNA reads TGCGCCAGCAGCCCGGACAGGTATGGCTACACCTTC. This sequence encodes CASSPDRYGYTF.

The CDR3 loop is CASSSQGSDTQYF. Here the CDR3 DNA reads TGTGCCAGCAGCTCCCAGGGGTCCGATACGCAGTATTTT. V is TRBV7-3 and J is TRBJ2-3, with D perhaps matching TRBD1 (6 bases). The V and J ends lost 4 bases and 6 bases respectively, with 11 bases between them. The CDR3 is made up of 13 amino acids. Germline CDR1 reads SGHTA; CDR2 reads FQGTGA.

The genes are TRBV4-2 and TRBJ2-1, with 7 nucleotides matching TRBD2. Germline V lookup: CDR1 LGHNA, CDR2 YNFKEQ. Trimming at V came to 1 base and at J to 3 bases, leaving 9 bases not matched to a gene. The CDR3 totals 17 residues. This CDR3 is CASSQGDGRAFYNEQFF. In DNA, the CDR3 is TGTGCCAGCAGCCAAGGGGATGGGAGGGCCTTCTACAATGAGCAGTTCTTC.

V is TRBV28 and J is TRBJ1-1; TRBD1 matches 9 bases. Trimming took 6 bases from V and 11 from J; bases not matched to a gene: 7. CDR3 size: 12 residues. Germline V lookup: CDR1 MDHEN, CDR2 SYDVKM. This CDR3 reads CASRTGTGRAFF. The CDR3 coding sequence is TGTGCCAGCAGAACCGGGACAGGGAGGGCTTTCTTT.

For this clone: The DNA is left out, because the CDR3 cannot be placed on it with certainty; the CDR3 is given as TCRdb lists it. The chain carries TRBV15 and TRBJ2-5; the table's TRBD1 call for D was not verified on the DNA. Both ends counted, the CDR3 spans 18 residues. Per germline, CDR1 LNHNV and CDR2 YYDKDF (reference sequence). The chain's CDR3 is CATSRDSGQGFFGETQYF.

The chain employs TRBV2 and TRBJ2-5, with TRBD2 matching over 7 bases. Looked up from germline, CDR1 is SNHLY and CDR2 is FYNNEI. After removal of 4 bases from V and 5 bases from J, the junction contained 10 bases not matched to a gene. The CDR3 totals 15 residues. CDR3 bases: TGTGCCAGCAGTGGGAGTCCCAGCGGGATGGAGACCCAGTACTTC. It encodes CASSGSPSGMETQYF. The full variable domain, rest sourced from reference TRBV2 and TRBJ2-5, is EPEVTQTPSHQVTQMGQEVILRCVPISNHLYFYWYRQILGQKVEFLVSFYNNEISEKSEIFDDQFSVERPDGSNFTLKIRSTKLEDSAMYFCASSGSPSGMETQYFGPGTRLLVL.

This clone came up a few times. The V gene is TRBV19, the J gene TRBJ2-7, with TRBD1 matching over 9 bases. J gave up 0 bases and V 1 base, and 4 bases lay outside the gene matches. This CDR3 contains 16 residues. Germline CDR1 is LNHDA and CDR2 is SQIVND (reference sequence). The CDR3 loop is CASSIVAGQGSYEQYF. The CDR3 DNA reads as TGTGCCAGTAGTATAGTTGCGGGACAGGGCTCCTACGAGCAGTACTTC.

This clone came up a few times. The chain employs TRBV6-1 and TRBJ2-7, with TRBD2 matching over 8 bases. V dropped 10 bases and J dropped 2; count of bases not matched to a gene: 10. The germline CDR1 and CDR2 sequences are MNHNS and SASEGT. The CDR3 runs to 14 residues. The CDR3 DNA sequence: TGTGCCATTGGACCCACGGGACTAGCCTACGAGCAGTACTTC. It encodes CAIGPTGLAYEQYF.

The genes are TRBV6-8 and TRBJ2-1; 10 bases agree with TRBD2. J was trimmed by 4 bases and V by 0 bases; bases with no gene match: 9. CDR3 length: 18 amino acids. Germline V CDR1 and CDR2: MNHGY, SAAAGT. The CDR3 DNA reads TGTGCCAGCAGTTACTCTTTGGTTATAGCGGGAGGATACAATGAGCAGTTCTTC. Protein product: CASSYSLVIAGGYNEQFF.

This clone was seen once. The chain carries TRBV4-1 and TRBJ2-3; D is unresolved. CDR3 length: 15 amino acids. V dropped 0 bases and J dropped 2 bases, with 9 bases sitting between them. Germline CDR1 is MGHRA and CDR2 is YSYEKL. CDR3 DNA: TGCGCCAGCAGCCAAGAGGGCTCGTACACAGATACGCAGTATTTT. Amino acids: CASSQEGSYTDTQYF.

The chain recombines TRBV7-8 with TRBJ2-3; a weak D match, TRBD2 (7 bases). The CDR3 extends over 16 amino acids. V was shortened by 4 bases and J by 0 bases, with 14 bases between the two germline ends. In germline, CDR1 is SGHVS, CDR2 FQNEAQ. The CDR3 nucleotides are TGTGCCAGCAGCTGGGGGCCAGCGGGAAGCACAGATACGCAGTATTTT. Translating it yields CASSWGPAGSTDTQYF. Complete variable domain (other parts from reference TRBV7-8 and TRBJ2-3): GAGVSQSPRYKVAKRGQDVALRCDPISGHVSLFWYQQALGQGPEFLTYFQNEAQLDKSGLPSDRFFAERPEGSVSTLKIQRTQQEDSAVYLCASSWGPAGSTDTQYFGPGTRLTVL.

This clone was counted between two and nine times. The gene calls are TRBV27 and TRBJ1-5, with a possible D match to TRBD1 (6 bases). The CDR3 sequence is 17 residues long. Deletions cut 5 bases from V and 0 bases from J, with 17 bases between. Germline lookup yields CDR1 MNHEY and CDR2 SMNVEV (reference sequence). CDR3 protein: CASSTRTEKYSNQPQHF. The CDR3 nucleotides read TGTGCCAGCAGTACCCGGACAGAGAAATATAGCAATCAGCCCCAGCATTTT.

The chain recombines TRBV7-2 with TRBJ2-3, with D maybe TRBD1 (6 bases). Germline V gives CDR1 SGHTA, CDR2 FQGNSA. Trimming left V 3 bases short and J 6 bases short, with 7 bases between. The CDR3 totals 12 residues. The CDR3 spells CASSFRGDTQYF. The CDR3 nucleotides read TGTGCCAGCAGCTTTAGGGGGGATACGCAGTATTTT.

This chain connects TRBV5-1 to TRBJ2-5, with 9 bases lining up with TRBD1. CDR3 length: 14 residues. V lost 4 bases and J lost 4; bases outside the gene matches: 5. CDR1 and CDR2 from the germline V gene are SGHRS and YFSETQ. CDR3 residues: CASSGMTGGETQYF. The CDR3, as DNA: TGCGCCAGCAGCGGAATGACAGGGGGAGAGACCCAGTACTTC.

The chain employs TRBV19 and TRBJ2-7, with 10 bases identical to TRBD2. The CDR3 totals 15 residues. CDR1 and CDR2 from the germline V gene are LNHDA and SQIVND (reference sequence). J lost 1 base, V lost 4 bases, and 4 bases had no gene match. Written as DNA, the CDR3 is TGTGCCAGTAGTACCCTAGCGGGAGATTCCTACGAGCAGTACTTC. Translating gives CASSTLAGDSYEQYF.

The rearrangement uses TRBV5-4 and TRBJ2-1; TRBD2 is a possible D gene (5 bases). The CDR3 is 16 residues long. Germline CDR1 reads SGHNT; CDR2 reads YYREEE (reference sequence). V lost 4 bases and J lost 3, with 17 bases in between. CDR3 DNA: TGTGCCAGCAGCCTTCTAGCCGTGGTGGACTACAATGAGCAGTTCTTC. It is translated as CASSLLAVVDYNEQFF. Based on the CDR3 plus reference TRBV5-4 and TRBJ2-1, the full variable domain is ETGVTQSPTHLIKTRGQQVTLRCSSQSGHNTVSWYQQALGQGPQFIFQYYREEENGRGNFPPRFSGLQFPNYSSELNVNALELDDSALYLCASSLLAVVDYNEQFFGPGTRLTVL.

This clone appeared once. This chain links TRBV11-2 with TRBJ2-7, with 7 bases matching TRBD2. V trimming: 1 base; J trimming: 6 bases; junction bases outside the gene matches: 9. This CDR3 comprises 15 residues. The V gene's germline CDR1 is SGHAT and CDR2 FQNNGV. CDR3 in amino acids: CASSLGSGGSSEQYF. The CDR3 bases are TGTGCCAGCAGCTTAGGGTCCGGCGGGAGTAGCGAGCAGTACTTC.

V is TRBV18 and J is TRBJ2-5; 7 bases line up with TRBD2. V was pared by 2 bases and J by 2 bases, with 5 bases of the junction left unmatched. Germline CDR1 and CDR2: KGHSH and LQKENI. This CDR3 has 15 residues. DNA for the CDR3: TGTGCCAGCTCACCAACACCGGGACTACAAGAGACCCAGTACTTC. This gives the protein CASSPTPGLQETQYF.

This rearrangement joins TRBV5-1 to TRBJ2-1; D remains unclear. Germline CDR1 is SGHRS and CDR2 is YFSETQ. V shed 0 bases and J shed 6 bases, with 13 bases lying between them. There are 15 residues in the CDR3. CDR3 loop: CASSLGGLLGNEQFF. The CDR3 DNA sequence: TGCGCCAGCAGCTTGGGTGGTTTACTCGGCAATGAGCAGTTCTTC.

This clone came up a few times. CDR3 nucleotides: TGTGCCAGCACTAGGAGCTCCTACAATGAGCAGTTCTTC. Its protein is CASTRSSYNEQFF. The chain joins TRBV2 to TRBJ2-1; D uncertain. The CDR3 spans 13 residues. Germline V gene lookup returns CDR1 SNHLY and CDR2 FYNNEI. The V end was cut by 7 bases, the J end by 0 bases, with 7 bases between.

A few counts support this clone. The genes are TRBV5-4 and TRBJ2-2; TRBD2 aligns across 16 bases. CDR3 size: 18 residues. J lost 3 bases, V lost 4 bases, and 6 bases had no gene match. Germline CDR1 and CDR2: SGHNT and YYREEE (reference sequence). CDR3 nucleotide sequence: TGTGCCAGCAGCCCGGGACTAGCGGGAGGGCCAGACACCGGGGAGCTGTTTTTT. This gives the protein CASSPGLAGGPDTGELFF. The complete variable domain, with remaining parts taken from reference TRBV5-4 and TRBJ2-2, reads ETGVTQSPTHLIKTRGQQVTLRCSSQSGHNTVSWYQQALGQGPQFIFQYYREEENGRGNFPPRFSGLQFPNYSSELNVNALELDDSALYLCASSPGLAGGPDTGELFFGEGSRLTVL.

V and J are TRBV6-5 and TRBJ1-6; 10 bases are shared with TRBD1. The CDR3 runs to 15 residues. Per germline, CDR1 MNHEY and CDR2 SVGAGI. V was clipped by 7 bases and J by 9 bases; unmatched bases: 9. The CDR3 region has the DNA TGTGCCAGCAACCCGCGACAGGGGGCAGGTTCACCCCTCCACTTT. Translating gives CASNPRQGAGSPLHF.

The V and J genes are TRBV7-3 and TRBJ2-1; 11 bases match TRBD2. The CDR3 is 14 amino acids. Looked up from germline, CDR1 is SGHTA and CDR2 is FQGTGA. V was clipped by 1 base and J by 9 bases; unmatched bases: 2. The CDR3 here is CASSLIAGGGEQFF. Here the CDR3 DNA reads TGTGCCAGCAGCTTAATAGCGGGGGGGGGTGAGCAGTTCTTC.

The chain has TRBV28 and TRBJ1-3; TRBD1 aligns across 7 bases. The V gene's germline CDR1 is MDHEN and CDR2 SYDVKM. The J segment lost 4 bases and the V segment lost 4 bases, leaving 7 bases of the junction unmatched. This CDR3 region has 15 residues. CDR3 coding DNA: TGTGCCAGCAGTTCCAGTGGCAGGGGGGGAAACACCATATATTTT. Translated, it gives CASSSSGRGGNTIYF.

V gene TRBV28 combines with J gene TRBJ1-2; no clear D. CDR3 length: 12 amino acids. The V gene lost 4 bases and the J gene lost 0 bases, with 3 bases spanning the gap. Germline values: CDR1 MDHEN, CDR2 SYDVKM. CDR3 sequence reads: CASSSSNYGYTF. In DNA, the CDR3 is TGTGCCAGCAGTTCTTCTAACTATGGCTACACCTTC.